The 21 T cell receptor beta chains below all came from one sample that was sequenced in a study of blood T cells in healthy people across ages. The authors ran a second PCR of roughly 6 to 11 cycles using a sample-barcoded 5' primer and a J-beta primer mix. In TCRdb, the 5' RACE reads were re-called with MiXCR into one record per CDR3 protein. The sample includes approximately 960,000 distinct CDR3 sequences, just under 30% seen only once; the top ten take 10%. These sequences were also reported in another study, on T cells of mothers and their children.

Sequencing was performed on blood. These receptors originate from a woman in her thirties or forties in good health.

Many counts were recorded for this clonotype. This chain uses TRBV11-2 with TRBJ2-3; D call uncertain. This CDR3 contains 15 residues. Germline CDR1 SGHAT, CDR2 FQNNGV. Trimming cost V 6 bases and J 2 bases, with 15 bases left between them. CDR3 region: CASRPLESNTDTQYF. CDR3 DNA sequence: TGTGCCAGCAGGCCCTTGGAGAGCAACACAGATACGCAGTATTTT.

The chain recombines TRBV7-2 with TRBJ1-1; D is ambiguous. V dropped 0 bases and J dropped 0 bases, with 11 bases sitting between them. Germline V gene sequence: CDR1 SGHTA, CDR2 FQGNSA. This CDR3 has 16 amino acids. The CDR3 DNA sequence: TGTGCCAGCAGCTTAGCGCAGACAAGAATGAACACTGAAGCTTTCTTT. Encoded protein: CASSLAQTRMNTEAFF.

The gene calls are TRBV7-3 and TRBJ2-7, with TRBD2 matching over 9 bases. Germline CDR1 and CDR2: SGHTA and FQGTGA. Trimming removed 5 bases from V and 3 bases from J; junction bases left unmatched: 8. The CDR3 is 15 amino acids. In DNA form, the CDR3 reads TGTGCCAGCAGCCCAGGGACTAGCTCTTTCTACGAGCAGTACTTC. Its translation is CASSPGTSSFYEQYF.

This chain links TRBV20-1 with TRBJ1-2; 7 nucleotides line up with TRBD1. In germline, CDR1 is DFQATT, CDR2 SNEGSKA (reference sequence). With 3 bases clipped from V and 4 bases from J, the junction kept 14 bases outside the gene matches. The CDR3 sequence is 16 residues long. The CDR3 nucleotides are TGCAGTGCTAGGGGTTCCGGGGACAGACAATCCTATGGCTACACCTTC. It specifies CSARGSGDRQSYGYTF.

The V call is TRBV20-1, the J call TRBJ1-2, with D possibly matching TRBD1 (5 bases). The ends were cut back, 1 base at V and 7 bases at J, with 7 bases in the middle. The CDR3 spans 11 residues. Germline V gene sequence: CDR1 DFQATT, CDR2 SNEGSKA (reference sequence). CDR3 sequence: CSARVGLGYTF. In DNA, the CDR3 is TGCAGTGCTAGAGTGGGGCTTGGCTACACCTTC.

This clonotype was counted a few times. The chain links TRBV20-1 to TRBJ2-7, with D perhaps TRBD1 (6 bases). Germline CDR1 and CDR2: DFQATT and SNEGSKA (reference sequence). Trimming removed 7 bases from V and 3 bases from J, with 19 bases in between. This CDR3 contains 14 residues. Here the CDR3 reads CSEGRGINLYEQYF. CDR3 nucleotides: TGCAGTGAAGGCAGGGGCATTAATCTCTACGAGCAGTACTTC.

This clonotype has ten or more counts. The chain is built from TRBV7-2 and TRBJ2-3; 7 nucleotides align to TRBD2. There are 15 residues in the CDR3. V lost 5 bases and J lost 5; bases outside the gene matches: 10. In germline, CDR1 is SGHTA, CDR2 FQGNSA. CDR3 in DNA: TGTGCCAGCAGCCGAAGTGGGGGAGGGATAGATACGCAGTATTTT. It translates to CASSRSGGGIDTQYF.

This clonotype occurred many times. The rearrangement uses TRBV6-6 and TRBJ1-2; 10 bases are a match to TRBD1. V lost 5 bases, J lost 7 bases, and 7 bases stayed unmatched. The germline V gene has CDR1 MNHNY and CDR2 SVGAGI (reference sequence). There are 14 residues in the CDR3. The CDR3, as DNA: TGTGCCAGCAGTGGGCGACAGGGGGCCGGTGGCTACACCTTC. This gives the protein CASSGRQGAGGYTF.

The chain couples TRBV5-1 to TRBJ1-1; 7 bases fit TRBD1. CDR3 size: 17 residues. Germline CDR1 SGHRS, CDR2 YFSETQ. V shed 2 bases and J 0 bases; nucleotides not matched to a gene: 10. CDR3: CASSLQQGSPMNTEAFF. The CDR3 DNA is TGCGCCAGCAGCTTACAACAGGGGAGCCCCATGAACACTGAAGCTTTCTTT. Looking up the rest from reference TRBV5-1 and TRBJ1-1 gives the full variable domain: KAGVTQTPRYLIKTRGQQVTLSCSPISGHRSVSWYQQTPGQGLQFLFEYFSETQRNKGNFPGRFSGRQFSNSRSEMNVSTLELGDSALYLCASSLQQGSPMNTEAFFGQGTRLTVV.

The chain links TRBV12-3 or TRBV12-4 to TRBJ1-2; no reliable D call. This CDR3 has 14 residues. Trimming pared 6 bases from V and 3 bases from J, leaving 14 bases between. The CDR3 loop is CASRSGLRDYGYTF. CDR3 coding DNA: TGTGCCAGCAGGTCCGGCCTCCGAGACTATGGCTACACCTTC.

This chain connects TRBV7-8 to TRBJ1-5; 8 nucleotides agree with TRBD1. Germline CDR1 is SGHVS and CDR2 is FQNEAQ. With 5 bases clipped from V and 5 bases from J, the junction kept 8 bases outside the gene matches. The length of the CDR3 is 15 residues. CDR3 nucleotides: TGTGCCAGCAGCGTCGGGACAGGAATGGATCAGCCCCAGCATTTT. Encoded protein: CASSVGTGMDQPQHF.

This clonotype was seen many times. CDR3 nucleotides: TGTGCCAGCAGTCCCAGAGCGGGGGAGTCCTACGAGCAGTACTTC. Amino acids: CASSPRAGESYEQYF. This chain joins TRBV27 and TRBJ2-7; 8 bases align to TRBD2. V lost 5 bases and J lost 1; bases outside the gene matches: 7. CDR1 and CDR2 from the germline V gene are MNHEY and SMNVEV (reference sequence). This CDR3 has 15 residues.

This clonotype was found a few times. The chain employs TRBV12-3 or TRBV12-4 and TRBJ1-1; 8 positions match TRBD1. The V and J ends lost 5 bases and 6 bases, in that order; junction bases with no gene match: 14. CDR3 length equals 16 residues. This CDR3 is CASSPGQGSGSPEAFF. In DNA, the CDR3 is TGTGCCAGCAGTCCCGGACAGGGATCGGGTTCCCCTGAAGCTTTCTTT.

About this clonotype itself: At one end, the junction sequence differs from germline, possibly due to a read error. The V and J genes are TRBV12-3 or TRBV12-4 and TRBJ2-3; D call uncertain. The CDR3 runs to 12 residues. Here the CDR3 reads CASSDTADAQYF. The CDR3 DNA is TGTGCCAGCAGTGACACGGCAGATGCGCAGTATTTT.

The chain employs TRBV14 and TRBJ1-1; no clear D gene. Trimming removed 1 base from V and 4 bases from J, with 10 bases in between. The CDR3 contains 14 residues. CDR1 SGHDN and CDR2 FVKESK come from the germline V gene. The DNA of the CDR3 is TGTGCCAGCAGCCAAGTATACGGGTCCACTGAAGCTTTCTTT. Its protein is CASSQVYGSTEAFF.

This clonotype was counted many times. The V call is TRBV28, the J call TRBJ2-7, with 9 nucleotides matching TRBD1. The CDR3 is 16 amino acids. Per the germline V gene, CDR1 is MDHEN and CDR2 is SYDVKM. V lost 5 bases to trimming and J lost 2 bases; unmatched junction nucleotides: 10. The CDR3 loop is CASSPSGTGTPYEQYF. CDR3 in DNA: TGTGCCAGCAGTCCATCCGGGACAGGGACACCCTACGAGCAGTACTTC.

In its sample, this clonotype was seen many times. The chain uses TRBV6-5 and TRBJ2-3; D gene ambiguous. Trimming stripped 8 bases from V and 0 bases from J, with 9 bases between. The CDR3 runs to 13 residues. In germline, CDR1 is MNHEY, CDR2 SVGAGI. As DNA, the CDR3 is TGTGCCAGCGGTATCGGGAGCACAGATACGCAGTATTTT. Amino acid sequence: CASGIGSTDTQYF.

Only a few counts were recorded for this clonotype. The chain combines TRBV28 with TRBJ2-5; 10 bases map to TRBD1. The CDR3 has 15 amino acids. Germline V gene lookup returns CDR1 MDHEN and CDR2 SYDVKM. Losses at the gene ends were 6 bases for V and 4 bases for J; bases not matched to a gene: 8. As DNA, the CDR3 is TGTGCCAGCAGGACCGGGACAGGGGTAACAGAGACCCAGTACTTC. Translating it yields CASRTGTGVTETQYF.

This clonotype occurred a few times. A much larger clone differs by one base, so this may be a read error. This chain uses TRBV20-1 with TRBJ2-1; D ambiguous. There are 13 residues in the CDR3. Germline V CDR1 and CDR2: DFQATT, SNEGSKA (reference sequence). Trimming took off 0 bases at V and 13 bases at J, with 16 bases between the two ends. The CDR3 sequence: CSARDWKKETQFF. Here the CDR3 DNA reads TGCAGTGCTAGAGATTGGAAAAAAGAGACCCAGTTCTTC.

The chain combines TRBV4-1 with TRBJ2-3, with 8 nucleotides matching TRBD1. V shed 0 bases, J shed 1 base, and the junction held 9 bases outside the gene matches. The germline CDR1 and CDR2 sequences are MGHRA and YSYEKL. This CDR3 comprises 18 residues. As DNA, the CDR3 is TGCGCCAGCAGCCAAGAGTTCCGGACAGGGAGAGGCACAGATACGCAGTATTTT. The encoded protein is CASSQEFRTGRGTDTQYF.

This clonotype was found many times. This chain connects TRBV28 to TRBJ2-7, with 9 positions matching TRBD1. The CDR3 consists of 13 residues. Trimming at V came to 6 bases and at J to 3 bases, leaving 3 bases not matched to a gene. Germline-derived CDR1 and CDR2 are MDHEN and SYDVKM. The CDR3 loop is CASRGGQGYEQYF. The CDR3 DNA reads as TGTGCCAGCAGGGGGGGACAGGGCTACGAGCAGTACTTC.